Listed below are T cell receptor beta chains from one sample, sequenced in a study of blood T cell repertoires in COVID-19. TCRdb's copy holds only in-frame clones and misses some; the assay was immunoSEQ multiplex PCR. Here the sample spans a few hundred thousand clones, under 90% being singletons. The sample taken for sequencing was PBMCs or T cells enriched from blood (not recorded which). These receptors were taken from a man between 25 and 39 years old with acute COVID-19. Each CDR3 is given with its conserved first and last residue. Fields, in order: D gene, J gene, V gene, clone size, CDR3 protein, CDR3 DNA. D genes are given only for firm matches. A clone size is listed for some rows: how often the clone was seen (once, few, many), or a class if it is expanded.

- | TRBJ2-2 | TRBV5-1 | - | CASSFEGLGGGELFF | TGCGCCAGCAGCTTCGAAGGACTGGGGGGCGGGGAGCTGTTTTTT
- | TRBJ2-5 | TRBV15 | - | CATSRGQYQETQYF | TGTGCCACCAGCAGAGGACAGTACCAAGAGACCCAGTACTTC
- | TRBJ1-1 | TRBV6-5 | - | CASSYSWGEEAFF | TGTGCCAGCAGTTACTCTTGGGGGGAAGAAGCTTTCTTT
- | TRBJ1-1 | TRBV18 | few | CASSPQGGWSTEAFF | TGTGCCAGCTCACCCCAAGGAGGTTGGAGCACTGAAGCTTTCTTT
- | TRBJ1-5 | TRBV4-1 | - | CASSQEAGSQPQHF | TGCGCCAGCAGCCAAGAGGCAGGGTCTCAGCCCCAGCATTTT
- | TRBJ1-4 | TRBV9 | - | CASSDGTTNEKLFF | TGTGCCAGCAGCGACGGGACTACTAATGAAAAACTGTTTTTT
TRBD1 | TRBJ2-2 | TRBV29-1 | once | CSAGQGRGELFF | TGCAGCGCTGGACAGGGTAGGGGGGAGCTGTTTTTT
- | TRBJ1-3 | TRBV27 | - | CASSPAGGDGNTIYF | TGTGCCAGCAGTCCGGCTGGGGGCGACGGAAACACCATATATTTT
TRBD2 | TRBJ2-1 | TRBV11-3 | - | CASSLVALAGRDNEQFF | TGTGCCAGCAGCTTAGTAGCCCTAGCGGGACGGGACAATGAGCAGTTCTTC
- | TRBJ1-5 | TRBV7-9 | - | CASSVGAGGNQPQHF | TGTGCCAGCAGTGTTGGGGCAGGGGGCAATCAGCCCCAGCATTTT
- | TRBJ1-1 | TRBV4-1 | - | CASSPSNGGLNTEAFF | TGCGCCAGCAGCCCCAGTAATGGGGGGTTGAACACTGAAGCTTTCTTT
- | TRBJ1-6 | TRBV13 | - | CASTNRNGSPLHF | TGTGCCAGCACGAATAGGAACGGGTCACCCCTCCACTTT
TRBD1 | TRBJ2-5 | TRBV11-3 | - | CASSLMTGTEETQYF | TGTGCCAGCAGCTTAATGACTGGGACAGAAGAGACCCAGTACTTC
- | TRBJ2-3 | TRBV7-3 | once | CASSLRVTSLGADTQYF | TGTGCCAGCAGCTTACGGGTGACTAGTCTTGGCGCAGATACGCAGTATTTT
TRBD1 | TRBJ1-4 | TRBV7-6 | - | CASTNRGGEEKLFF | TGTGCCAGTACCAACAGGGGTGGGGAGGAAAAACTGTTTTTT
TRBD1 | TRBJ1-1 | TRBV18 | - | CASSPLPTGEGTEAFF | TGTGCCAGCTCACCGCTCCCGACAGGGGAAGGAACTGAAGCTTTCTTT
TRBD2 | TRBJ2-1 | TRBV11-2 | - | CASSPFSGGARYEQFF | TGTGCCAGCAGCCCCTTTAGCGGGGGGGCTCGCTATGAGCAGTTCTTC
- | TRBJ1-5 | TRBV2 | - | CASSRWSSNQPQHF | TGTGCCAGCAGTCGTTGGAGCAGCAATCAGCCCCAGCATTTT
TRBD2 | TRBJ2-1 | TRBV24-1 | - | CATSDPNLAGPDNEQFF | TGTGCCACCAGTGACCCGAATCTAGCGGGGCCCGACAATGAGCAGTTCTTC
- | TRBJ1-4 | TRBV5-1 | - | CASSLGMGEGEEKLFF | TGCGCCAGCAGCTTGGGCATGGGTGAGGGTGAGGAAAAACTGTTTTTT
- | TRBJ2-3 | TRBV27 | few | CASSFTQGRLDTQYF | TGTGCCAGCAGTTTTACACAGGGGAGGCTGGATACGCAGTATTTT
TRBD1 | TRBJ1-6 | TRBV5-1 | - | CASSLGDRNSPLHF | TGCGCCAGCAGCTTGGGGGACAGAAATTCACCCCTCCACTTT
- | TRBJ2-2 | TRBV3-1/TRBV3-2 | - | CASSQSLGELFF | TGTGCCAGCAGCCAGTCCCTCGGGGAGCTGTTTTTT
- | TRBJ1-5 | TRBV15 | - | CATSREGLGRTNQPQHF | TGTGCCACCAGCAGAGAGGGGCTAGGGCGGACAAATCAGCCCCAGCATTTT
TRBD1 | TRBJ1-2 | TRBV11-2 | - | CASSLPRGAYGYTF | TGTGCCAGCAGCCTGCCCAGGGGGGCCTATGGCTACACCTTC
- | TRBJ2-2 | TRBV9 | - | CASRRQANTGELFF | TGTGCCAGCAGACGACAGGCGAACACCGGGGAGCTGTTTTTT
- | TRBJ1-2 | TRBV24-1 | - | CATSDQARGDYGYTF | TGTGCCACCAGTGATCAGGCCCGGGGGGACTATGGCTACACCTTC
- | TRBJ1-1 | TRBV7-9 | - | CASSSYTGNEAFF | TGTGCCAGCAGCTCTTATACCGGGAATGAAGCTTTCTTT
- | TRBJ1-2 | TRBV2 | - | CASRGGWSGYTF | TGTGCCAGCCGGGGGGGGTGGTCTGGCTACACCTTC
- | TRBJ1-1 | TRBV4-2 | - | CASSQDVNTEAFF | TGTGCCAGCAGCCAAGACGTGAACACTGAAGCTTTCTTT
TRBD1 | TRBJ2-3 | TRBV3-1/TRBV3-2 | few | CASSQGTGGHTDTQYF | TGTGCCAGCAGCCAAGGTACAGGGGGCCACACAGATACGCAGTATTTT
TRBD1 | TRBJ1-3 | TRBV5-6 | - | CASSLGQGRFFGNTIYF | TGTGCCAGCAGCTTGGGACAGGGGAGGTTCTTTGGAAACACCATATATTTT
- | TRBJ1-1 | TRBV18 | - | CASSVRLETEAFF | TGTGCCAGCTCAGTCAGACTCGAGACTGAAGCTTTCTTT
- | TRBJ1-1 | TRBV15 | - | CATSRNGENTEAFF | TGTGCCACCAGCAGAAATGGAGAGAACACTGAAGCTTTCTTT
- | TRBJ1-1 | TRBV11-1 | - | CASSVRLPAEAFF | TGTGCCAGCAGCGTCAGACTACCTGCTGAAGCTTTCTTT
- | TRBJ1-3 | TRBV19 | - | CASSMGQPNTIYF | TGTGCCAGTAGTATGGGGCAGCCAAACACCATATATTTT
TRBD1 | TRBJ2-1 | TRBV5-8 | - | CASSPTGATYNEQFF | TGTGCCAGCAGCCCGACAGGGGCAACCTACAATGAGCAGTTCTTC
- | TRBJ2-6 | TRBV5-8 | - | CAILEAGVFFGANVLTF | TGTGCCATCCTGGAAGCAGGGGTGTTCTTTGGGGCCAACGTCCTGACTTTC
- | TRBJ2-5 | TRBV11-2 | - | CASSLRPSEWGETQYF | TGTGCCAGCAGCTTACGTCCTAGCGAGTGGGGAGAGACCCAGTACTTC
- | TRBJ1-2 | TRBV7-8 | - | CASSLVDSDPYGYTF | TGTGCCAGCAGCTTAGTGGACAGTGATCCATATGGCTACACCTTC
- | TRBJ2-5 | TRBV20-1 | few | CSASPLETQYF | TGCAGTGCTAGTCCCCTAGAGACCCAGTACTTC
- | TRBJ1-1 | TRBV6-5 | - | CASSYVAGTEAFF | TGTGCCAGCAGTTATGTTGCCGGCACTGAAGCTTTCTTT